A single sample is the source of the 22 T cell receptor beta chains below, sequenced in a study of tumor-infiltrating lymphocytes in glioblastoma multiforme. TCRB libraries came from RNA via three nested multiplex PCR rounds. A single record per CDR3 protein comes from TCRdb applying MiXCR to the multiplex PCR reads. Of nearly 20,000 distinct CDR3 sequences listed, approximately 70% are singletons. The sequenced sample was peripheral blood. These receptor sequences come from a male donor with glioblastoma.

This clonotype turned up a few times. The V and J genes are TRBV11-2 and TRBJ2-2; D assignment may be TRBD1 or TRBD2 (6 bases each). V lost 1 base to trimming and J lost 4 bases, with 10 bases between them. Germline CDR1 reads SGHAT; CDR2 reads FQNNGV. The CDR3 spans 15 residues. CDR3 DNA: TGTGCCAGCAGCTTAGGCGGAGGGGGCACCGGGGAGCTGTTTTTT. Residues: CASSLGGGGTGELFF.

This clonotype has a single count. The chain has TRBV11-1 and TRBJ2-1; 8 nucleotides agree with TRBD1. There are 17 residues in the CDR3. J was trimmed by 2 bases and V by 5 bases; bases with no gene match: 11. Germline assignment: CDR1 SGHAT and CDR2 FQDESV (reference sequence). The CDR3: CASSIQGAPPAYNEQFF. The CDR3 DNA reads TGTGCCAGCAGCATCCAGGGGGCACCACCAGCCTACAATGAGCAGTTCTTC.

In its sample, this clonotype was seen many times. J is TRBJ2-4 and V is TRBV5-1; TRBD2 matches 13 bases. Germline CDR1 and CDR2: SGHRS and YFSETQ. V was pared by 3 bases and J by 3 bases, with 3 bases of the junction left unmatched. The CDR3 consists of 16 residues. The CDR3 reads CASSSGLAGDKNIQYF. CDR3 DNA sequence: TGCGCCAGCAGCTCCGGACTAGCGGGAGACAAAAACATTCAGTACTTC.

This clonotype was observed many times. The chain joins TRBV10-3 to TRBJ2-7; possibly TRBD1 or TRBD2 for D (5 bases each). Trimming removed 10 bases at V and 5 bases at J, with 15 bases between. The CDR3 spans 12 residues. From germline, CDR1 is ENHRY and CDR2 SYGVKD. CDR3 loop: CATGPGRDEQYF. The CDR3 DNA is TGTGCCACCGGCCCGGGGCGTGACGAGCAGTACTTC.

Details on this clonotype: Since a much larger clone is just one base distant, this may be a read error. Because the CDR3 is missing its conserved closing phenylalanine or tryptophan, this is likely a read error. The chain recombines TRBV5-1 with TRBJ2-2; a possible D gene is TRBD1 (6 bases). Germline V lookup: CDR1 SGHRS, CDR2 YFSETQ. The V and J ends lost 1 base and 7 bases respectively, with 8 bases between them. The CDR3 extends over 13 amino acids. The CDR3 region is CASSLTGIGELFI. The CDR3 nucleotides are TGCGCCAGCAGCTTGACAGGGATCGGGGAGCTGTTTATT.

As regards this clonotype: A much larger clone differs from this one at a single base, so this may be a read error. This chain connects TRBV5-1 to TRBJ2-6; maybe TRBD1 (5 bases). The CDR3 has 16 amino acids. CDR1 and CDR2 (germline): SGHRS, YFSETQ. The CDR3 sequence is CASSLAQGSGADVLTF. The CDR3, as DNA: TGCGCCAGCAGCTTGGCCCAAGGCTCTGGGGCCGACGTCCTGACTTTC.

In regard to this clonotype: Possible read error: a much larger clone is one base away. The genes are TRBV5-1 and TRBJ2-7; D unclear. V was cut by 0 bases and J by 4 bases, with 8 bases left in between. Germline V lookup: CDR1 SGHRS, CDR2 YFSETQ. CDR3 length: 13 amino acids. This CDR3 reads CASSLGQVYEQYF. CDR3 DNA sequence: TGCGCCAGCAGCTTGGGCCAGGTATACGAGCAGTACTTC.

A note on this clonotype: At one of its ends the junction is not consistent with the germline gene, which may arise from a read error. The chain joins TRBV7-9 to TRBJ1-2; no firm D call. The CDR3 has 13 residues. Germline V lookup: CDR1 SEHNR, CDR2 FQNEAQ (reference sequence). CDR3 residues: CASNLEGPYGHTF. CDR3 sequence (DNA): TGTGCCAGCAACTTAGAAGGGCCCTATGGCCACACCTTC.

With regard to this clonotype: The conserved final phenylalanine or tryptophan is absent from the CDR3, which likely points to a read error. V is TRBV29-1 and J is TRBJ2-1, with D tentatively TRBD1 or TRBD2 (5 bases each). The CDR3 sequence is 11 residues long. CDR1 is SQVTM, CDR2 ANQGSEA, per germline. V lost 6 bases and J 4 bases, leaving 7 bases between the germline ends. The CDR3 loop is CSVRGYNEQFI. The CDR3 nucleotides are TGCAGCGTGAGGGGATACAATGAGCAGTTCATC.

On this clonotype: Germline and junction disagree at one end, which may indicate a read error. The genes are TRBV12-3 or TRBV12-4 and TRBJ1-2; a possible D gene is TRBD1 (6 bases). The CDR3 covers 14 residues. CDR3 residues: CASSHGTSAYGYIF. CDR3 sequence (DNA): TGTGCCAGCAGCCACGGGACATCCGCCTATGGCTACATCTTC.

V gene TRBV29-1 combines with J gene TRBJ2-2, with D perhaps TRBD1 or TRBD2 (5 bases each). The V gene's germline CDR1 is SQVTM and CDR2 ANQGSEA. Between the trimmed V and J ends, which lost 7 bases and 2 bases, there was a span of 14 bases. This CDR3 region has 14 residues. The CDR3: CSARWDLNTGELFF. The DNA of the CDR3 is TGCAGCGCACGATGGGACCTTAACACCGGGGAGCTGTTTTTT.

This clonotype was recorded once. The chain carries TRBV29-1 and TRBJ2-1, with 8 bases matching TRBD1. Germline-derived CDR1 and CDR2 are SQVTM and ANQGSEA. This CDR3 spans 14 amino acids. Trimming cost V 3 bases and J 4 bases; bases outside gene matches: 5. CDR3 sequence (DNA): TGCAGCGTTGACAGGGGGCTTGGATACAATGAGCAGTTCTTC. This encodes CSVDRGLGYNEQFF.

On this clonotype: The CDR3 carries no conserved terminal phenylalanine or tryptophan, so it likely arises from a read error. The chain uses TRBV6-5 and TRBJ2-1; D gene uncertain. The CDR3 consists of 15 residues. The germline gives CDR1 MNHEY, CDR2 SVGAGI. The V and J ends lost 4 bases and 5 bases respectively, with 15 bases between them. CDR3 sequence reads: CASSWNTDANNEQFS. The CDR3 nucleotides read TGTGCCAGCAGTTGGAATACGGACGCAAACAATGAGCAGTTCTCC.

The chain employs TRBV10-3 and TRBJ2-3, with TRBD1 matching 8 bases. This CDR3 has 14 amino acids. Germline V lookup: CDR1 ENHRY, CDR2 SYGVKD. The V and J ends lost 6 bases and 5 bases, in that order; junction bases with no gene match: 7. CDR3: CAIRDRGAGDTQYF. As DNA, the CDR3 is TGTGCCATCAGAGACAGGGGCGCAGGAGATACGCAGTATTTT.

Regarding this clonotype: The junction shows a germline mismatch at one end, possibly a read error. The chain joins TRBV14 to TRBJ2-7, with 11 bases that match TRBD2. Germline CDR1 SGHDN, CDR2 FVKESK. The CDR3 runs 17 residues. CDR3 loop: CASSQTYAGTSGYGQYF. CDR3 coding DNA: TGTGCCAGCAGCCAGACTTATGCCGGGACTAGCGGTTACGGGCAGTACTTC. Using reference TRBV14 and TRBJ2-7 for the parts outside the CDR3, the full variable domain is EAGVTQFPSHSVIEKGQTVTLRCDPISGHDNLYWYRRVMGKEIKFLLHFVKESKQDESGMPNNRFLAERTGGTYSTLKVQPAELEDSGVYFCASSQTYAGTSGYGQYFGPGTRLTVT.

On this clonotype: One end of the junction does not line up with germline, which may come from a read error. V gene TRBV11-2 combines with J gene TRBJ2-1, with D possibly matching TRBD1 (5 bases). This CDR3 is 15 amino acids long. The germline CDR1 and CDR2 sequences are SGHAT and FQNNGV. DNA of the CDR3: TGTGCCAGCAGCCCGAGGCAGGGTAACCACAATGAGCAGTCCTTC. Amino acids: CASSPRQGNHNEQSF.

The chain joins TRBV11-1 to TRBJ2-1; 7 bases are shared with TRBD2. J lost 6 bases, V lost 5 bases, and 7 bases had no gene match. This CDR3 region has 14 residues. Germline V CDR1 and CDR2: SGHAT, FQDESV (reference sequence). This CDR3 is CASSPWGGCNEQFF. The CDR3, as DNA: TGTGCCAGCAGCCCATGGGGGGGATGCAATGAGCAGTTCTTC.

The chain is built from TRBV20-1 and TRBJ2-3, with D possibly matching TRBD2 (6 bases). This CDR3 spans 14 amino acids. Trimming removed 3 bases at V and 1 base at J, with 11 bases between. Germline V gene data show CDR1 as DFQATT and CDR2 as SNEGSKA (reference sequence). The CDR3 DNA sequence: TGCAGTGCTAGGGCCGGGACTGGCACAGATACGCAGTATTTT. This translates into CSARAGTGTDTQYF.

On this clonotype itself: With a much larger clone just one base away, this may be a read error. The chain couples TRBV28 to TRBJ2-7; 7 bases agree with TRBD2. V lost 6 bases, J lost 5 bases, and 13 bases stayed unmatched. The CDR3 totals 15 residues. CDR1 and CDR2 from the germline V gene are MDHEN and SYDVKM. CDR3 nucleotide sequence: TGTGCCAGCAGCCCCGGGGGGACGGGAGATGACGAGCAGTACTTC. Translating it yields CASSPGGTGDDEQYF.

On this clonotype: A read error may be the cause here, since a much bigger clone is one base away. The rearrangement uses TRBV7-9 and TRBJ1-5; the D gene is possibly TRBD1 (5 bases). Looked up from germline, CDR1 is SEHNR and CDR2 is FQNEAQ (reference sequence). Deletions cut 6 bases from V and 4 bases from J, with 10 bases between. The CDR3 length is 13 residues. CDR3 in amino acids: CASSVGENQPQHF. CDR3 nucleotide sequence: TGTGCCAGCAGTGTGGGGGAAAATCAGCCCCAGCATTTT.

Concerning this clonotype itself: Because the CDR3 is missing its conserved closing phenylalanine or tryptophan, this is likely a read error. It is unclear where the CDR3 begins or ends on the DNA, so no DNA is shown, and the CDR3 is as TCRdb lists it. The chain links TRBV6-2 or TRBV6-3 to TRBJ2-1; the table names TRBD2, a call not compared with the DNA. Termini included, the CDR3 measures 18 amino acids. Germline V gene data show CDR1 as MNHEY and CDR2 as SVGEGT. CDR3 residues: CASSRTGPQSGRDNERFL.

This chain uses TRBV11-2 with TRBJ2-5; D not certain. The CDR3 runs 14 residues. V was pared by 5 bases and J by 13 bases, with 23 bases between. Germline V gene data show CDR1 as SGHAT and CDR2 as FQNNGV. In DNA form, the CDR3 reads TGTGCCAGCAGCCCCCAACCCGGACGCGTACACCTGTACTTC. It translates to CASSPQPGRVHLYF.